Each of the 12 T cell receptor beta chains below was sequenced from the same sample in a study of OX40 agonist ivuxolimab in advanced cancers. The table came from immunoSEQ multiplex PCR; TCRdb's copy has only in-frame clones and leaves some out. In the table there are around 26,000 clones, 65% to 90% of which are singletons. Sequences were derived from CD4+ or CD8+ T cells sorted from blood, sampled in a trial of the OX40 agonist ivuxolimab. The receptors were sampled from an adult with an advanced solid tumor such as melanoma, head and neck, liver or kidney cancer.

This sequence joins TRBV28 and TRBJ1-3; no reliable D call. CDR1 and CDR2 (germline): MDHEN, SYDVKM. V shed 7 bases and J shed 2 bases, with 9 bases lying between them. The length of the CDR3 is 13 residues. The CDR3 DNA sequence: TGTGCCAGCACTCGGCAAACTGGAAACACCATATATTTT. This translates into CASTRQTGNTIYF.

The chain has TRBV6-4 and TRBJ2-1; 8 bases are a match to TRBD2. Germline V lookup: CDR1 MRHNA, CDR2 SNTAGT. V dropped 3 bases and J dropped 3; count of bases not matched to a gene: 4. This CDR3 region has 15 residues. CDR3 in DNA: TGTGCCAGCAGTGAGGCCGGGGGGGACTACAATGAGCAGTTCTTC. This translates into CASSEAGGDYNEQFF.

This clone was recorded once. The rearrangement links TRBV27 to TRBJ2-7, with D perhaps assigned TRBD1 or TRBD2 (5 bases each). The CDR3 spans 13 residues. Trimming took off 3 bases at V and 4 bases at J, with 10 bases between the two ends. Germline V gene data show CDR1 as MNHEY and CDR2 as SMNVEV (reference sequence). The CDR3 DNA is TGTGCCAGCAGTTTTTTGGGGGAGTACGAGCAGTACTTC. It specifies CASSFLGEYEQYF.

The V and J genes are TRBV7-9 and TRBJ1-1, with TRBD1 as a possible D gene (6 bases). Per germline, CDR1 SEHNR and CDR2 FQNEAQ (reference sequence). Trimming took 4 bases from V and 4 from J, leaving 10 bases between them. This CDR3 spans 13 amino acids. The DNA of the CDR3 is TGTGCCAGCAGCTCCGGGACAATCACTGAAGCTTTCTTT. Translation gives CASSSGTITEAFF.

The chain carries TRBV2 and TRBJ1-2, with D unresolved. Germline V gene sequence: CDR1 SNHLY, CDR2 FYNNEI. Trimming took off 9 bases at V and 8 bases at J, with 28 bases between the two ends. The CDR3 has 16 residues. CDR3 nucleotide sequence: TGTGCCAGGAGTCGTATGGGTGACGGCGTGGGAGTAGGCTACACCTTC. Its translation is CARSRMGDGVGVGYTF.

This clone has just one count. This rearrangement joins TRBV7-2 to TRBJ2-3, with TRBD2 matching over 13 bases. The V gene's germline CDR1 is SGHTA and CDR2 FQGNSA. CDR3 length: 16 amino acids. Unmatched junction bases numbered 6, after V lost 5 bases and J lost 4 bases. The CDR3 is CASSPTSGGVADTQYF. The CDR3, as DNA: TGTGCCAGCAGCCCCACTAGCGGGGGGGTGGCAGATACGCAGTATTTT.

The genes are TRBV4-1 and TRBJ2-7; D might be TRBD1 or TRBD2, each matching 5 bases. The germline V and J ends were trimmed by 1 base and 7 bases, with 11 bases remaining between them. The length of the CDR3 is 13 residues. Germline CDR1 and CDR2: MGHRA and YSYEKL. CDR3: CASSQVGGGEQYF. The CDR3 nucleotides are TGCGCCAGCAGCCAAGTCGGTGGGGGAGAGCAGTACTTC.

The J gene is TRBJ1-2, the V gene TRBV5-4; D call uncertain. CDR1 and CDR2 (germline): SGHNT, YYREEE (reference sequence). The V end was cut by 7 bases, the J end by 6 bases, with 10 bases between. The CDR3 is 11 amino acids. CDR3 sequence: CASSHGNGYTF. The DNA for the CDR3 is TGTGCCAGCTCCCACGGGAATGGCTACACCTTC. Full variable domain (missing parts from reference TRBV5-4 and TRBJ1-2): ETGVTQSPTHLIKTRGQQVTLRCSSQSGHNTVSWYQQALGQGPQFIFQYYREEENGRGNFPPRFSGLQFPNYSSELNVNALELDDSALYLCASSHGNGYTFGSGTRLTVV.

The chain links TRBV14 to TRBJ1-5; D might be TRBD1 (5 bases). Trimming stripped 2 bases from V and 7 bases from J, with 27 bases between. Germline V gene data show CDR1 as SGHDN and CDR2 as FVKESK. This CDR3 is built from 19 residues. CDR3 sequence (DNA): TGTGCCAGCAGCCAAACAACCCAGGCAGTCGGGGGACGAGACCAGCCCCAGCATTTT. Its translation: CASSQTTQAVGGRDQPQHF.

The J gene is TRBJ2-2, the V gene TRBV6-8; possible D gene TRBD2, 6 bases. Germline-derived CDR1 and CDR2 are MNHGY and SAAAGT. V was pared by 2 bases and J by 5 bases, with 9 bases between. The CDR3 is 14 residues long. CDR3 protein: CASSYPGGTGELFF. The CDR3 DNA reads as TGTGCCAGCAGTTACCCTGGGGGGACCGGGGAGCTGTTTTTT.

The chain employs TRBV29-1 and TRBJ2-3, with 7 bases identical to TRBD2. CDR1 is SQVTM, CDR2 ANQGSEA, per germline. V shed 7 bases and J 2 bases; nucleotides not matched to a gene: 6. The CDR3 extends over 13 amino acids. CDR3 coding DNA: TGCAGCGACCGACTAGCCAACACAGATACGCAGTATTTT. Translation gives CSDRLANTDTQYF.

This rearrangement joins TRBV28 to TRBJ1-5; no reliable D call. V gave up 2 bases and J gave up 6 bases, with 8 bases separating them. CDR1 is MDHEN, CDR2 SYDVKM, per germline. CDR3 length: 13 residues. The CDR3, as DNA: TGTGCCAGCAGTTTAATGGGCGGTCAGCCCCAGCATTTT. It codes for CASSLMGGQPQHF.